One and the same sample provided the 16 T cell receptor beta chains below, sequenced in a study of T cell repertoires in cytomegalovirus infection. TCRdb analysed the reads with MiXCR anew, one entry per CDR3 protein. This table has about 360,000 distinct CDR3 sequences, about 35% appearing once. Their recognized antigens are unknown. This specimen was cultured PBMCs, taken from culture after CMV antigen stimulation. These receptors were obtained from a human donor in good health (CMV status not recorded). Some clones in this sample may be carry-over from other donors' samples.

The chain has TRBV6-5 and TRBJ2-7; D unclear. With 5 bases removed from V and 0 bases from J, the gap between germline ends came to 11 bases. This CDR3 is 14 amino acids long. Germline loops: CDR1 MNHEY, CDR2 SVGAGI. CDR3 nucleotides: TGTGCCAGCAGTCCAATGGGAAGCTCCTACGAGCAGTACGTC. Amino acid sequence: CASSPMGSSYEQYV.

The chain combines TRBV2 with TRBJ1-2; 10 positions match TRBD1. V was pared by 6 bases and J by 2 bases, with 6 bases of the junction left unmatched. Per the germline V gene, CDR1 is SNHLY and CDR2 is FYNNEI. The CDR3 has 15 amino acids. CDR3 region: CASSPDRGRNYGYTF. The CDR3 DNA sequence: TGTGCCAGCAGCCCCGACAGGGGGCGCAACTATGGCTACACCTTC.

Here the CDR3 DNA reads TGCGCCAGCAGCCAAGGCGCACAGGGGGGAGCTGGAAACACCATATATTTT. Its protein is CASSQGAQGGAGNTIYF. The chain links TRBV4-3 to TRBJ1-3; 8 nucleotides align to TRBD1. The CDR3 covers 17 residues. Germline V lookup: CDR1 LGHNA, CDR2 YSLEER. Trimming at V came to 1 base and at J to 2 bases, leaving 7 bases not matched to a gene.

The rearrangement joins TRBV12-3 or TRBV12-4 to TRBJ1-5; TRBD1 is a possible D gene (6 bases). V gave up 1 base and J gave up 3 bases, with 7 bases separating them. The CDR3 totals 14 residues. CDR3 region: CASSLGQVNQPQHF. As DNA, the CDR3 is TGTGCCAGCAGTTTAGGACAGGTCAATCAGCCCCAGCATTTT.

This clonotype came up a few times. CDR3 in amino acids: CSARILRKGHLSTDTQYF. In DNA, the CDR3 is TGCAGTGCTAGAATATTGCGCAAGGGACACCTATCCACAGATACGCAGTATTTT. The chain recombines TRBV20-1 with TRBJ2-3, with D perhaps TRBD1 (6 bases). With 2 bases removed from V and 2 bases from J, the gap between germline ends came to 23 bases. Per germline, CDR1 DFQATT and CDR2 SNEGSKA (reference sequence). The CDR3 totals 18 residues.

The DNA of the CDR3 is TGCGCTAGACAGGGAGGGTCCGAGCAGTACTTC. Encoded protein: CARQGGSEQYF. The J gene is TRBJ2-7, the V gene TRBV5-1, with D perhaps TRBD1 or TRBD2 (7 bases each). Per germline, CDR1 SGHRS and CDR2 YFSETQ. The CDR3 runs to 11 residues.

This clonotype has at least ten counts. This rearrangement joins TRBV7-8 to TRBJ2-3, with 9 bases identical to TRBD2. After removal of 7 bases from V and 1 base from J, the junction contained 9 bases not matched to a gene. The CDR3 covers 16 residues. In germline, CDR1 is SGHVS, CDR2 FQNEAQ. The CDR3 loop is CASTLGASGGTDTQYF. The CDR3 DNA sequence: TGTGCCAGCACCCTGGGGGCTAGCGGGGGCACAGATACGCAGTATTTT.

This clonotype came up many times. The rearrangement joins TRBV7-2 to TRBJ2-3, with TRBD2 matching over 10 bases. Per the germline V gene, CDR1 is SGHTA and CDR2 is FQGNSA. Germline trimming cut 2 bases from V and 1 base from J; bases unmatched to any gene: 0. The CDR3 is 15 residues long. The CDR3 spells CASSLSGRGTDTQYF. The CDR3 bases are TGTGCCAGCAGCTTAAGCGGGAGGGGCACAGATACGCAGTATTTT.

This clonotype was seen a handful of times. CDR3 nucleotides: TGCAGTGCTCCGGACAGCGGAAGCCCCTACGAGCAGTACTTC. Amino acid sequence: CSAPDSGSPYEQYF. This chain joins TRBV20-1 and TRBJ2-7; D may be TRBD1 (6 bases). With 5 bases removed from V and 2 bases from J, the gap between germline ends came to 16 bases. Germline CDR1 is DFQATT and CDR2 is SNEGSKA (reference sequence). The CDR3 has 14 residues.

The V gene is TRBV7-2, the J gene TRBJ1-2, with TRBD1 identical over 9 bases. The V gene end was trimmed by 5 bases and the J gene end by 7 bases; junction bases not matched to a gene: 5. This CDR3 comprises 13 residues. CDR1 is SGHTA and CDR2 is FQGNSA in the germline V gene. DNA of the CDR3: TGTGCCAGCAGCCGGGACAGGGCGGCTGGCTACACCTTC. Its protein is CASSRDRAAGYTF.

The chain combines TRBV7-3 with TRBJ2-1; 7 bases map to TRBD2. J gave up 11 bases and V 5 bases, and 18 bases lay outside the gene matches. The CDR3 totals 16 residues. Germline V gene sequence: CDR1 SGHTA, CDR2 FQGTGA. The CDR3: CASSVRAGFGGVKQFF. CDR3 coding DNA: TGTGCCAGCAGCGTGCGAGCGGGATTCGGGGGTGTCAAGCAGTTCTTC.

This clonotype was found many times. The chain joins TRBV7-9 to TRBJ2-1, with TRBD2 matching 8 bases. Germline trimming cut 2 bases from V and 7 bases from J; bases unmatched to any gene: 10. The CDR3 consists of 16 residues. The germline V gene encodes CDR1 SEHNR and CDR2 FQNEAQ (reference sequence). The CDR3 here is CASSLKSGRVDNEQFF. The CDR3 DNA reads as TGTGCCAGCAGCTTAAAGAGCGGGAGAGTGGATAATGAGCAGTTCTTC.

The V call is TRBV7-4, the J call TRBJ2-7; D not resolved. The CDR3 length is 12 residues. The V gene's germline CDR1 is SGHVT and CDR2 SQSDAQ. V lost 5 bases, J lost 7 bases, and 12 bases lay in between. The CDR3 here is CASSPLITEQYV. The CDR3 DNA reads as TGTGCCAGCAGCCCCCTTATTACTGAGCAGTACGTC.

CDR3 amino acids: CASRVGQASGGYTF. The DNA for the CDR3 is TGTGCCAGCAGGGTAGGACAGGCCAGCGGCGGCTACACCTTC. The chain has TRBV12-3 or TRBV12-4 and TRBJ1-2; TRBD1 matches at 7 bases. The CDR3 has 14 residues. J was trimmed by 8 bases and V by 6 bases; bases with no gene match: 12.

The chain recombines TRBV18 with TRBJ2-7; TRBD2 matches at 13 bases. Germline-derived CDR1 and CDR2 are KGHSH and LQKENI. CDR3 length: 17 residues. V shed 6 bases and J 0 bases; nucleotides not matched to a gene: 8. This chain's CDR3 is CASSAIRTSGSSYEQYF. The CDR3 DNA is TGTGCCAGCTCTGCCATAAGGACTAGCGGGAGCTCCTACGAGCAGTACTTC.

This chain links TRBV4-3 with TRBJ2-7, with 10 bases identical to TRBD2. Losses at the gene ends were 6 bases for V and 3 bases for J; bases not matched to a gene: 8. Germline-derived CDR1 and CDR2 are LGHNA and YSLEER. The CDR3 is made up of 15 amino acids. The CDR3 reads CASRQTRLAGYEQYF. The DNA for the CDR3 is TGCGCCAGCAGACAAACGAGACTAGCGGGCTACGAGCAGTACTTC.